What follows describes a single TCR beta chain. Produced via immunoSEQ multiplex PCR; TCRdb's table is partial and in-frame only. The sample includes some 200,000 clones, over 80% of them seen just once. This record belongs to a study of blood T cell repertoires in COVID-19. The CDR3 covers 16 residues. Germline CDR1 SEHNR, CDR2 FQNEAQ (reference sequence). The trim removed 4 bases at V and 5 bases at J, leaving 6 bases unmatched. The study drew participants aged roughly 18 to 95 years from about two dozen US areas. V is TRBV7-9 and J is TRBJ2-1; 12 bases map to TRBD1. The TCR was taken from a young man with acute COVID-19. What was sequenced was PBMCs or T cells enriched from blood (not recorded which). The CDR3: CASSSAGQGAHNEQFF. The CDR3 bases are TGTGCCAGCAGCTCAGCGGGACAGGGGGCCCACAATGAGCAGTTCTTC.